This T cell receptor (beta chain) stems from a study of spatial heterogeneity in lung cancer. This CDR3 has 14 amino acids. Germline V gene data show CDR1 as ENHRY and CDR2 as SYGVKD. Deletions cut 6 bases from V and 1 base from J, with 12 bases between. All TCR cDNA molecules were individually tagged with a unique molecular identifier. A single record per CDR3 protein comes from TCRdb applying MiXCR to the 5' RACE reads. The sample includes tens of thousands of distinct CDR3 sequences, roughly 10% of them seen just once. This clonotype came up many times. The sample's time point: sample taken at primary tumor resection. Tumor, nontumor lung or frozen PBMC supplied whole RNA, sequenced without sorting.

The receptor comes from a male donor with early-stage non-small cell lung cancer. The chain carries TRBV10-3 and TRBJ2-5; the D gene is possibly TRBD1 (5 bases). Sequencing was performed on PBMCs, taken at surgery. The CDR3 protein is CAISAGPLQETQYF. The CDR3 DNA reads TGTGCCATCAGCGCAGGGCCTCTCCAAGAGACCCAGTACTTC.